The 23 T cell receptor beta chains listed next were all sequenced from one sample in a study of CD8+ T cells in alopecia areata. RNA, once extracted, was reverse transcribed into cDNA for use as the sequencing template. This table comes from immunoSEQ multiplex PCR, and its TCRdb copy is limited to in-frame clones, with some not included. The profile covers 200,000 to 250,000 clones, with just over 65% appearing a single time and roughly 1.2% taken by the ten largest. Treatment meaning: oral pan-JAK inhibitor, 5-10 mg twice daily. Sample: CD4+ T cells sorted from blood, taken around week 46, from a patient treated with tofacitinib. The receptors were sampled from a human donor with alopecia areata.

This chain joins TRBV13 and TRBJ2-7, with 9 bases fitting TRBD2. The germline V gene encodes CDR1 PRHDT and CDR2 FYEKMQ (reference sequence). J was trimmed by 2 bases and V by 3 bases; bases with no gene match: 11. The CDR3 has 17 residues. For the CDR3, the DNA is TGTGCCAGCAGCTTCGGGACCCGTTTAGCGGGGGCCTACGAGCAGTACTTC. Translation: CASSFGTRLAGAYEQYF.

CDR3 region: CSANKRLKETQYF. The DNA for the CDR3 is TGCAGCGCAAACAAGAGGCTGAAAGAGACCCAGTACTTC. The chain carries TRBV29-1 and TRBJ2-5; no clear D gene. Germline CDR1 is SQVTM and CDR2 is ANQGSEA. The CDR3 is made up of 13 amino acids. Deletions cut 7 bases from V and 3 bases from J, with 15 bases between.

The gene calls are TRBV25-1 and TRBJ2-6; no reliable D call. The CDR3 extends over 17 amino acids. The germline V gene has CDR1 MGHDK and CDR2 SYGVNS. V was pared by 3 bases and J by 1 base, with 13 bases between. CDR3 in amino acids: CASSDPTGSSGANVLTF. Written as DNA, the CDR3 is TGTGCCAGCAGTGACCCCACCGGGTCGTCTGGGGCCAACGTCCTGACTTTC.

This clone was recorded a few times. The chain links TRBV9 to TRBJ2-5; D perhaps matches TRBD1 (5 bases). Trimming removed 3 bases at V and 4 bases at J, with 13 bases between. Germline lookup yields CDR1 SGDLS and CDR2 YYNGEE. The CDR3 sequence is 14 residues long. The CDR3 loop reads CASSATSRGETQYF. As DNA, the CDR3 is TGTGCCAGCAGCGCTACTTCTAGGGGAGAGACCCAGTACTTC.

This clone has just a few counts. One end of the junction fails to match germline, which may point to a read error. The chain has TRBV29-1 and TRBJ2-1; 10 positions match TRBD1. From germline, CDR1 is SQVTM and CDR2 ANQGSEA. The CDR3 totals 16 residues. The CDR3 reads CSAESPGTGDPNEQFF. In nucleotides, the CDR3 is TGCAGCGCTGAATCCCCCGGGACAGGGGACCCCAATGAGCAGTTCTTC.

This clone was counted only a few times. The chain uses TRBV9 and TRBJ2-2, with TRBD1 matching 9 bases. The V and J ends lost 3 bases and 3 bases, in that order; junction bases with no gene match: 3. Germline CDR1 reads SGDLS; CDR2 reads YYNGEE. This CDR3 comprises 15 residues. CDR3 protein: CASSAGQGDTGELFF. Here the CDR3 DNA reads TGTGCCAGCAGCGCGGGACAGGGCGACACCGGGGAGCTGTTTTTT.

This clone has just a few counts. This chain uses TRBV5-6 with TRBJ1-1; D not certain. The germline V gene has CDR1 SGHDT and CDR2 YYEEEE. The CDR3 runs 13 residues. V was shortened by 0 bases and J by 1 base, with 4 bases between the two germline ends. CDR3 sequence (DNA): TGTGCCAGCAGCTTGGCCGGGAACACTGAAGCTTTCTTT. Translation: CASSLAGNTEAFF. Full variable domain (missing parts from reference TRBV5-6 and TRBJ1-1): DAGVTQSPTHLIKTRGQQVTLRCSPKSGHDTVSWYQQALGQGPQFIFQYYEEEERQRGNFPDRFSGHQFPNYSSELNVNALLLGDSALYLCASSLAGNTEAFFGQGTRLTVV.

The chain uses TRBV6-5 and TRBJ1-1, with D perhaps matching TRBD1 (5 bases). The CDR3 has 13 amino acids. CDR1 and CDR2 from the germline V gene are MNHEY and SVGAGI. V was cut by 1 base and J by 4 bases, with 7 bases left in between. CDR3 region: CASSYFQGTEAFF. The CDR3 coding sequence is TGTGCCAGCAGTTACTTCCAGGGCACTGAAGCTTTCTTT.

The J gene is TRBJ2-7, the V gene TRBV29-1; no clear D gene. CDR3 length: 12 residues. Germline loops: CDR1 SQVTM, CDR2 ANQGSEA. With 4 bases removed from V and 2 bases from J, the gap between germline ends came to 9 bases. CDR3 nucleotides: TGCAGCGTTGGGACGGATCCCTACGAGCAGTACTTC. Protein: CSVGTDPYEQYF.

V is TRBV5-4 and J is TRBJ1-1; D gene ambiguous. Trimming cost V 5 bases and J 1 base, with 6 bases left between them. This CDR3 comprises 12 residues. Per the germline V gene, CDR1 is SGHNT and CDR2 is YYREEE (reference sequence). CDR3 DNA sequence: TGTGCCAGCAGTTTTGGGAACACTGAAGCTTTCTTT. This translates into CASSFGNTEAFF.

V and J are TRBV25-1 and TRBJ2-7; D not certain. This CDR3 comprises 14 residues. V was shortened by 0 bases and J by 6 bases, with 12 bases between the two germline ends. Germline assignment: CDR1 MGHDK and CDR2 SYGVNS. The CDR3 nucleotides read TGTGCCAGCAGTGAATACGTCGCGGTAGCCGAGCAGTACTTC. Its translation is CASSEYVAVAEQYF.

The V call is TRBV29-1, the J call TRBJ1-1; maybe TRBD1 (5 bases). This CDR3 has 16 residues. CDR1 is SQVTM and CDR2 is ANQGSEA in the germline V gene. CDR3 DNA: TGCAGTCTAAGAGCCGGAGCAGACAGCTGGGGCACTGAAGCTTTCTTT. Amino acid sequence: CSLRAGADSWGTEAFF.

The V gene is TRBV10-2, the J gene TRBJ2-7, with D perhaps matching TRBD1 (6 bases). The CDR3 loop spans 12 amino acids. Trimming removed 7 bases at V and 4 bases at J, with 11 bases between. Germline V CDR1 and CDR2: WSHSY, SAAADI. The CDR3: CASKSQGYEQYF. CDR3 bases: TGCGCCAGCAAATCACAGGGTTACGAGCAGTACTTC.

The rearrangement joins TRBV2 to TRBJ2-5; TRBD2 matches 9 bases. CDR3 size: 12 residues. From germline, CDR1 is SNHLY and CDR2 FYNNEI. V gave up 11 bases and J gave up 4 bases; unmatched junction bases: 5. The CDR3 loop reads CAGLATGETQYF. The DNA of the CDR3 is TGTGCCGGACTAGCGACAGGAGAGACCCAGTACTTC.

The V gene is TRBV4-3, the J gene TRBJ2-1; the D call may be TRBD1 or TRBD2 (7 bases each). The CDR3 totals 15 residues. V gave up 5 bases and J gave up 7 bases, with 18 bases separating them. CDR1 LGHNA and CDR2 YSLEER come from the germline V gene. The CDR3 coding sequence is TGCGCCAGCAGCTACTACGACAGGGAGGGGAATGAGCAGTTCTTC. Translated: CASSYYDREGNEQFF.

V is TRBV30 and J is TRBJ1-5; D is perhaps TRBD1 (6 bases). Germline V gene sequence: CDR1 GTSNPN, CDR2 SVGIG (reference sequence). V was cut by 2 bases and J by 2 bases, with 10 bases left in between. The CDR3 consists of 14 residues. CDR3 region: CAWSTAGGNQPQHF. The CDR3, as DNA: TGTGCCTGGAGTACCGCAGGGGGCAATCAGCCCCAGCATTTT.

J is TRBJ2-4 and V is TRBV7-8; 7 nucleotides match TRBD2. V was clipped by 2 bases and J by 8 bases; unmatched bases: 6. This CDR3 comprises 14 residues. Germline loops: CDR1 SGHVS, CDR2 FQNEAQ. The CDR3 reads CASSLSVGGDIQYF. CDR3 bases: TGTGCCAGCAGCTTAAGCGTTGGGGGGGACATTCAGTACTTC.

CDR3 in DNA: TGTGCCTGGGAGGAAAACACCGGGGAGCTGTTTTTT. Its translation is CAWEENTGELFF. This sequence joins TRBV30 and TRBJ2-2; no clear D gene. V was shortened by 5 bases and J by 2 bases, with 6 bases between the two germline ends. CDR3 length: 12 residues. From germline, CDR1 is GTSNPN and CDR2 SVGIG (reference sequence). The full variable domain, rest sourced from reference TRBV30 and TRBJ2-2, is SQTIHQWPATLVQPVGSPLSLECTVEGTSNPNLYWYRQAAGRGLQLLFYSVGIGQISSEVPQNLSASRPQDRQFILSSKKLLLSDSGFYLCAWEENTGELFFGEGSRLTVL.

The chain combines TRBV29-1 with TRBJ1-2; D is ambiguous. Germline V gene data show CDR1 as SQVTM and CDR2 as ANQGSEA. The CDR3 loop spans 11 amino acids. V was clipped by 3 bases and J by 8 bases, with 10 bases between them. In DNA form, the CDR3 reads TGCAGCGTTGACCCGCGGGAAGGCTACACCTTC. This codes for CSVDPREGYTF. The full variable domain, in which reference TRBV29-1 and TRBJ1-2 provide the parts outside the CDR3, is SAVISQKPSRDICQRGTSLTIQCQVDSQVTMMFWYRQQPGQSLTLIATANQGSEATYESGFVIDKFPISRPNLTFSTLTVSNMSPEDSSIYLCSVDPREGYTFGSGTRLTVV.

The chain uses TRBV9 and TRBJ1-1; the D gene is possibly TRBD1 (6 bases). The CDR3 extends over 13 amino acids. V lost 2 bases to trimming and J lost 12 bases, with 17 bases between them. CDR1 is SGDLS and CDR2 is YYNGEE in the germline V gene. The CDR3 nucleotides read TGTGCCAGCAGCGTCTCCCCTACAGGGATAACTTTCTTT. Its protein is CASSVSPTGITFF.

This chain links TRBV18 with TRBJ1-1; maybe TRBD1 (6 bases). The V end was cut by 4 bases, the J end by 5 bases, with 14 bases between. Germline CDR1 KGHSH, CDR2 LQKENI. The CDR3 runs 14 residues. The CDR3 sequence: CASSQQAGATEAFF. The CDR3, as DNA: TGTGCCAGCTCACAACAGGCGGGGGCGACTGAAGCTTTCTTT.

The chain recombines TRBV2 with TRBJ1-2; D may be TRBD1 (5 bases). V lost 4 bases to trimming and J lost 4 bases, with 13 bases between them. The CDR3 covers 14 residues. CDR1 is SNHLY, CDR2 FYNNEI, per germline. CDR3 sequence (DNA): TGTGCCAGCAGTGTCTCCGGGGACTTCTATGGCTACACCTTC. Its translation is CASSVSGDFYGYTF.

This sequence joins TRBV2 and TRBJ2-1; 11 nucleotides agree with TRBD2. Germline values: CDR1 SNHLY, CDR2 FYNNEI. The CDR3 length is 16 residues. Germline trimming cut 8 bases from V and 5 bases from J; bases unmatched to any gene: 11. CDR3 region: CASHSIPGLADNEQFF. The CDR3 nucleotides read TGTGCCAGCCACTCTATCCCGGGACTAGCGGACAATGAGCAGTTCTTC.